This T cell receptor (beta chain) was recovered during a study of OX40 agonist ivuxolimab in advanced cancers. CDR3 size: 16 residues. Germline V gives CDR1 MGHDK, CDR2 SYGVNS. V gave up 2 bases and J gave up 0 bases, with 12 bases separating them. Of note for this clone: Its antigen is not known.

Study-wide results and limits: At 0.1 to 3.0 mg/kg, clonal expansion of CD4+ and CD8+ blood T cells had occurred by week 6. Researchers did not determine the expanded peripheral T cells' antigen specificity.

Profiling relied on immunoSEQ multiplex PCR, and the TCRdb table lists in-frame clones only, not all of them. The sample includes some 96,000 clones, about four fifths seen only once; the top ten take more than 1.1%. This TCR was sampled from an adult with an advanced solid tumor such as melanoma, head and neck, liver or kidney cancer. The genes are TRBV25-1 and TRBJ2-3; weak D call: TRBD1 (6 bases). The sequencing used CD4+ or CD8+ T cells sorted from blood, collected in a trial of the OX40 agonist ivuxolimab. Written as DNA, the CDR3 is TGTGCCAGCAGTGAAGGCAGGGGCGGAAGCACAGATACGCAGTATTTT. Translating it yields CASSEGRGGSTDTQYF.